A selection of T cell receptor beta chains follows, all from one sample in a study of cytomegalovirus exposure and HLA in healthy donors. Sequencing used immunoSEQ multiplex PCR; TCRdb keeps in-frame clones, though not all of them. The repertoire holds 200,000 or so clones, with 80% to 95% as singletons. The specimen sequenced was PBMCs. All receptors come from a woman aged 18-30 years in good health and CMV-seronegative. Each CDR3 is given without its conserved first and last residue.

v_gene: TRBV5-6
CDR3aa: ASSLEHHYGYT

v_gene: TRBV5-4
CDR3aa: ASSPTLHSSGNTIY

v_gene: TRBV6-5
CDR3aa: ASSYQGTSGGYT

v_gene: TRBV5-1
CDR3aa: ASSFFEVSGANVLT

v_gene: TRBV6-6
CDR3aa: ASSPRDRGTDTQY

v_gene: TRBV28
CDR3aa: ASKGLAGVSETQY

v_gene: TRBV12-5
CDR3aa: ASGLGETSGSGTDTQY

v_gene: TRBV6-6
CDR3aa: ASSYGLARNTGELF

v_gene: TRBV18
CDR3aa: ASSPQEVEQY

v_gene: TRBV7-9
CDR3aa: ASSSSTGEDQPQH

v_gene: TRBV5-1
CDR3aa: ASSSAGGTGEQY

v_gene: TRBV5-1
CDR3aa: ASSLVAGLRYEQY

v_gene: TRBV4-1
CDR3aa: ASSQEQQVGFQPQH

v_gene: TRBV25-1
CDR3aa: ASSDRVRYGYT

v_gene: TRBV5-1
CDR3aa: ASSEVTGNEKLF

v_gene: TRBV5-1
CDR3aa: ASSRVSGRALTDTQY

v_gene: TRBV6-5
CDR3aa: ASSQGLHNEKLF

v_gene: TRBV12-5
CDR3aa: ASGLGKQGNTEAF

v_gene: TRBV5-1
CDR3aa: ASSLEASGSDEQY

v_gene: TRBV11-2
CDR3aa: ASSFLSGRAHEQY

v_gene: TRBV4-2
CDR3aa: ASSQSDRDLYGYT

v_gene: TRBV19
CDR3aa: ASSIGGGANTGELF

v_gene: TRBV18
CDR3aa: ASSPGGNTDTQY

v_gene: TRBV7-2
CDR3aa: ASSYTDTQY

v_gene: TRBV9
CDR3aa: ASSVAGTGTTGELF

v_gene: TRBV10-3
CDR3aa: AISGQGALGDTQY

v_gene: TRBV27
CDR3aa: ASRPGTGITEAF

v_gene: TRBV19
CDR3aa: ASWTGGYT

v_gene: TRBV7-6
CDR3aa: ASSLISRTSGSQETQY

v_gene: TRBV6-5
CDR3aa: ASSTGTGGRKAF

v_gene: TRBV27
CDR3aa: ASRKENSGNTIY

v_gene: TRBV6-5
CDR3aa: ASSSGTGGGGSPLH